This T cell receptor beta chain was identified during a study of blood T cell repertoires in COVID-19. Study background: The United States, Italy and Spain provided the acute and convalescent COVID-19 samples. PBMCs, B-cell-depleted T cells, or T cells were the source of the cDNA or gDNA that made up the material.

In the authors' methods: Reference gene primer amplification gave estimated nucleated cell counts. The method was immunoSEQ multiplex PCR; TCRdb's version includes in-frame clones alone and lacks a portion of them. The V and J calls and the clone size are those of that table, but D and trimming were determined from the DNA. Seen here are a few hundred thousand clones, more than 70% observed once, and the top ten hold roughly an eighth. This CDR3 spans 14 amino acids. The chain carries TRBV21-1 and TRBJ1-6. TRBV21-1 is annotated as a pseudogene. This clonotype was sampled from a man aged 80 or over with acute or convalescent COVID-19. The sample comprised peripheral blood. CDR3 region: CASSPRRVGSPLHF. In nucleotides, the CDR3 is TGTGCCAGCAGCCCCCGGAGGGTTGGATCACCCCTCCACTTT.